Described below is a single T cell receptor beta chain sequence and its context. Amplification used 60 Vbeta primers and 13 Jbeta primers. Clones were read by immunoSEQ multiplex PCR, and TCRdb kept only the in-frame ones, dropping some. The sample lists 100,000 to 150,000 clones, about 85% occurring once. The germline gives CDR1 LNHDA, CDR2 SQIVND (reference sequence). The V segment lost 5 bases and the J segment 6 bases; nucleotides outside the gene matches: 4. This CDR3 comprises 14 residues. This entry belongs to a study of cytomegalovirus exposure and HLA in healthy donors. The chain couples TRBV19 to TRBJ1-5; 10 positions agree with TRBD1. This TCR was sampled from a boy aged 5-17 years in good health and CMV-seronegative. Material for sequencing was PBMCs. CDR3 nucleotides: TGTGCCAGTAGTGGACAGGGGGTCAGTCAGCCCCAGCATTTT. This encodes CASSGQGVSQPQHF.